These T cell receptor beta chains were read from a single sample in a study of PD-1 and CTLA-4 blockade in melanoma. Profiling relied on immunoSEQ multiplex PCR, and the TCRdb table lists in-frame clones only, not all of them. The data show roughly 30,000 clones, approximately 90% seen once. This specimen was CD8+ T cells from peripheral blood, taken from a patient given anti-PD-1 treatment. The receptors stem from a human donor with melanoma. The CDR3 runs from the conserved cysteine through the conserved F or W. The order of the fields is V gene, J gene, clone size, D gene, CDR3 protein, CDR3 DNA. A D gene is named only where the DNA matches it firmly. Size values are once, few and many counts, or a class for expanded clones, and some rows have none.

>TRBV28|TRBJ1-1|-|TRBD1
CASSEPSGTVNTEAFF
TGTGCCAGCAGTGAGCCCAGTGGGACAGTGAACACTGAAGCTTTCTTT
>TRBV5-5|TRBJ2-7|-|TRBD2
CASSLEASGRYEQYF
TGTGCCAGCAGCTTGGAGGCTAGCGGGCGATACGAGCAGTACTTC
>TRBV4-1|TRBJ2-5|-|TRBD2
CASSPGGAGEEETQYF
TGCGCCAGCAGCCCCGGAGGGGCGGGGGAGGAAGAGACCCAGTACTTC
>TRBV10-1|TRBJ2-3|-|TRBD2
CASSESTSGRGTDTQYF
TGCGCCAGCAGTGAGTCCACTAGCGGGAGGGGGACAGATACGCAGTATTTT
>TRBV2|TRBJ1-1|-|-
CASSEAQGVTEAFF
TGTGCCAGCAGTGAAGCACAGGGAGTCACTGAAGCTTTCTTT
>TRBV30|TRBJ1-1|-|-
CAWSLGVMNTEAFF
TGTGCCTGGAGCCTGGGGGTGATGAACACTGAAGCTTTCTTT
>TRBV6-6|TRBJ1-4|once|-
CASSGGAGPTNEKLFF
TGTGCCAGCAGCGGGGGAGCGGGGCCAACTAATGAAAAACTGTTTTTT
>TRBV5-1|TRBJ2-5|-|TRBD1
CASSLELAGGVTQYF
TGCGCCAGCAGCTTGGAACTGGCAGGGGGTGTGACCCAGTACTTC
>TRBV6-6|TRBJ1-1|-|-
CASRDLGGQNTEAFF
TGTGCCAGCAGAGATTTGGGGGGACAGAACACTGAAGCTTTCTTT
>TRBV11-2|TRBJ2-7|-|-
CASSPIDEQYF
TGTGCCAGCAGCCCCATCGACGAGCAGTACTTC
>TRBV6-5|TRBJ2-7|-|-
CASRMKDSYEQYF
TGTGCCAGCAGAATGAAGGACTCCTACGAGCAGTACTTC
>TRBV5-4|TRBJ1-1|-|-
CASSHLGGPNTEAFF
TGTGCCAGCAGCCACCTAGGGGGGCCGAACACTGAAGCTTTCTTT
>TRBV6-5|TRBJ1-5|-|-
CASSWGRDQPQHF
TGTGCCAGCAGTTGGGGTCGGGACCAGCCCCAGCATTTT
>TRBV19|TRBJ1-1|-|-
CASSISSGRTEAFF
TGTGCCAGTAGTATAAGCTCAGGGAGGACTGAAGCTTTCTTT
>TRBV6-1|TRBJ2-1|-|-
CASSDLLPSYNEQFF
TGTGCCAGCAGTGATCTTTTACCTTCCTACAATGAGCAGTTCTTC
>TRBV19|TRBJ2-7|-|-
CASSMAGAAYEQYF
TGTGCCAGTAGTATGGCAGGGGCCGCCTACGAGCAGTACTTC
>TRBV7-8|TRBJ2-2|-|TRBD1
CASSSRTGNTGELFF
TGTGCCAGCAGCTCCAGGACAGGGAACACCGGGGAGCTGTTTTTT
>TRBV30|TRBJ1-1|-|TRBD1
CAWSVGQGASWAFF
TGTGCCTGGAGTGTGGGACAGGGGGCTAGTTGGGCTTTCTTT
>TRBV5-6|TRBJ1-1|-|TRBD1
CASSHNRGEDTEAFF
TGTGCCAGCAGCCACAACAGGGGCGAGGACACTGAAGCTTTCTTT
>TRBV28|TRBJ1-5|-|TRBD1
CASSLGQGFRQPQHF
TGTGCCAGCAGTTTAGGACAGGGGTTTCGTCAGCCCCAGCATTTT
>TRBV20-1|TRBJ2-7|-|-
CSARWYEQYF
TGCAGTGCTAGGTGGTACGAGCAGTACTTC
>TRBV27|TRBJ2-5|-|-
CASSPTPGQETQYF
TGTGCCAGCAGTCCCACACCCGGGCAAGAGACCCAGTACTTC
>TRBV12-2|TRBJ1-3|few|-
CASRLAYRDGGNTIYF
TGTGCAAGTCGCTTAGCTTACCGGGACGGAGGAAACACCATATATTTT
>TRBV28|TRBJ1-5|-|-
CASSWVNQPQHF
TGTGCCAGCAGTTGGGTGAATCAGCCCCAGCATTTT
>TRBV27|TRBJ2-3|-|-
CASSLSPGLPKTQYF
TGTGCCAGCAGTTTATCCCCGGGACTCCCGAAGACGCAGTATTTT
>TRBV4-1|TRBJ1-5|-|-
CASSQDRRTVISNQPQHF
TGCGCCAGCAGCCAAGATAGGAGGACAGTCATTAGCAATCAGCCCCAGCATTTT
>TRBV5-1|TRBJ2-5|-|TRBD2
CASSLEAGVQETQYF
TGCGCCAGCAGCTTGGAAGCGGGGGTGCAAGAGACCCAGTACTTC
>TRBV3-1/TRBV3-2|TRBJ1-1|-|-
CASSQRTGLNTEAFF
TGTGCCAGCAGCCAAAGAACAGGGCTGAACACTGAAGCTTTCTTT
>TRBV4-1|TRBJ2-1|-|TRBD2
CASSQEGLASSYNEQFF
TGCGCCAGCAGCCAAGAGGGACTAGCGAGCTCCTACAATGAGCAGTTCTTC
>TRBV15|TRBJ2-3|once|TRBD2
CATSPTSGGDTQYF
TGTGCCACCAGTCCGACTAGCGGGGGAGATACGCAGTATTTT
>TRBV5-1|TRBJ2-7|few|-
CASSLSEMYEQYF
TGCGCCAGCAGCTTGTCAGAGATGTACGAGCAGTACTTC
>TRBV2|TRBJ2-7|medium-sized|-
CASSGGQVAPGEQYF
TGTGCCAGCAGTGGTGGGCAGGTTGCCCCGGGCGAGCAGTACTTC
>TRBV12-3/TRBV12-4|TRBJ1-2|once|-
CASSPGQNYGYTF
TGTGCCAGCAGTCCCGGACAGAACTATGGCTACACCTTC
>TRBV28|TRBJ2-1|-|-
CASSSESYNEQFF
TGTGCCAGCAGTTCCGAGTCATACAATGAGCAGTTCTTC
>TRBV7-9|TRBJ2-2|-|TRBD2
CASSLVASGINGELFF
TGTGCCAGCAGCTTAGTCGCTAGCGGGATTAACGGGGAGCTGTTTTTT
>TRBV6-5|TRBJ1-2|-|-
CASSYTATGADYGYTF
TGTGCCAGCAGTTACACCGCAACCGGGGCTGACTATGGCTACACCTTC
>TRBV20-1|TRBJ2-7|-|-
CSASRQGYEQYF
TGCAGTGCTAGTAGGCAGGGCTACGAGCAGTACTTC
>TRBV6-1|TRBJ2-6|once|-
CASSDRYSGANVLTF
TGTGCCAGCAGTGACAGGTACTCTGGGGCCAACGTCCTGACTTTC
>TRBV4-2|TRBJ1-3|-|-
CASSLRPQEAGNTIYF
TGTGCCAGCAGCTTACGACCCCAGGAGGCGGGAAACACCATATATTTT
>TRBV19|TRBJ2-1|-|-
CASSNRAQYNEQFF
TGTGCCAGTAGTAACAGGGCCCAGTACAATGAGCAGTTCTTC
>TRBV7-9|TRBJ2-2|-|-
CASSPFMGELFF
TGTGCCAGCAGCCCCTTCATGGGGGAGCTGTTTTTT
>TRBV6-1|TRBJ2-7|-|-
CASSETKGPIEQYF
TGTGCCAGCAGTGAAACAAAGGGACCGATCGAGCAGTACTTC
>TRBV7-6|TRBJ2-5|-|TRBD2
CASRPLAGLGETQYF
TGTGCCAGCAGACCGCTAGCGGGGTTAGGGGAGACCCAGTACTTC